This TCR beta chain was recorded in a study of persistence of HIV-infected CD4 T cells. V was pared by 5 bases and J by 8 bases, with 21 bases between. Germline V gene sequence: CDR1 SEHNR, CDR2 FQNEAQ (reference sequence). The CDR3 length is 16 residues. Note on this clone: The antigen is not known.

Cells were stimulated with overlapping HIV-1 Gag 15-mer peptides. CD40L/CD69 double-negative CD45RO-high memory CD4+ T cells were collected. Stimulated PBMCs had first been depleted of CD8+ T cells. The libraries were made with immunoSEQ version 4 in survey mode. Assay used: immunoSEQ multiplex PCR; TCRdb lists only in-frame clones, some missing. The data contain about 40,000 clones, around 82% of them seen just once; the ten biggest clones take up about 14%. The TCR was taken from an adult man with HIV who was CMV-seropositive. The sample consisted of CD4+ T cells sorted from PBMCs after 18-hour stimulation, taken from a patient who received antiretroviral therapy. V is TRBV7-9 and J is TRBJ1-4; possibly TRBD1 for D (6 bases). The CDR3 DNA reads TGTGCCAGCAGCCCCCTCCTGGGCAGGGGCTCCGAAAAACTGTTTTTT. This codes for CASSPLLGRGSEKLFF.